This section outlines one T cell receptor beta chain sequence together with its context. Its antigen is not identified. TCRdb fed the reads into MiXCR, producing one record per CDR3 protein. The table records fewer than 950,000 distinct CDR3 sequences, over 25% of them present only once. The source of the sample is a study of T cell repertoires in cytomegalovirus infection. V was pared by 7 bases and J by 0 bases, with 12 bases between. The CDR3 length is 14 residues. Per the germline V gene, CDR1 is LNHDA and CDR2 is SQIVND (reference sequence). Study findings and constraints: Across the ex vivo response, the dominant clonotypes were HLA-C-restricted CMV-specific TCR beta clonotypes.

Sequencing used cultured CD8+ T cells from PBMCs, obtained from culture after CMV antigen stimulation. This chain joins TRBV19 and TRBJ1-1; no clear D gene. The clonotype originates from a human donor in good health (CMV status not recorded). Some clones in this sample may be carry-over from other donors' samples. The CDR3 here is CASTPPAVNTEAFF. The CDR3 DNA sequence: TGTGCCAGTACCCCACCGGCGGTGAACACTGAAGCTTTCTTT. The full variable domain, its missing parts supplied by reference TRBV19 and TRBJ1-1, is DGGITQSPKYLFRKEGQNVTLSCEQNLNHDAMYWYRQDPGQGLRLIYYSQIVNDFQKGDIAEGYSVSREKKESFPLTVTSAQKNPTAFYLCASTPPAVNTEAFFGQGTRLTVV.